The 3 T cell receptor beta chains given below trace back to one sample, sequenced in a study of blood T cell repertoires in COVID-19. Libraries were prepared by immunoSEQ multiplex PCR; TCRdb keeps only in-frame clonotypes and omits some of them. The sample includes some 150,000 clones, 80% to 90% of them seen just once. The sequenced sample consisted of peripheral blood. These receptors were collected from a woman aged 55-69 years with COVID-19, enrolled during active disease.

This clone was detected only a few times. This chain links TRBV3-1 (or the pseudogene TRBV3-2) with TRBJ1-3; D is unclear. With 0 bases removed from V and 2 bases from J, the gap between germline ends came to 8 bases. CDR3 length: 15 residues. Germline V lookup: CDR1 LGHDT, CDR2 YNNKEL (reference sequence). This chain's CDR3 is CASSQDGTAGNTIYF. DNA for the CDR3: TGTGCCAGCAGCCAAGATGGCACAGCTGGAAACACCATATATTTT.

This chain connects TRBV5-4 to TRBJ2-1; TRBD2 aligns across 14 bases. The V gene end was trimmed by 4 bases and the J gene end by 9 bases; junction bases not matched to a gene: 3. Germline loops: CDR1 SGHNT, CDR2 YYREEE (reference sequence). The CDR3 spans 14 residues. CDR3 DNA: TGTGCCAGCAGCCCGGGACTAGCGGGGGTTGAGCAGTTCTTC. This codes for CASSPGLAGVEQFF.

Here the CDR3 DNA reads TGTGCCAGTACCAGCCCGGGACAGGGTAAAATTATGGACTATGGCTACACCTTC. It specifies CASTSPGQGKIMDYGYTF. The genes are TRBV19 and TRBJ1-2, with 9 bases matching TRBD1. This CDR3 comprises 18 residues. V was pared by 7 bases and J by 3 bases, with 18 bases of the junction left unmatched. Germline CDR1 reads LNHDA; CDR2 reads SQIVND (reference sequence).